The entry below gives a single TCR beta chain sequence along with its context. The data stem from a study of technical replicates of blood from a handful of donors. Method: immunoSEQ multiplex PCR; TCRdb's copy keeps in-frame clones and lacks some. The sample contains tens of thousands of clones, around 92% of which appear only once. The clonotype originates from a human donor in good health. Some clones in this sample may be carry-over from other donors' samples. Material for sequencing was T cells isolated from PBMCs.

The CDR3 sequence is CASSLAGAGQPQHF. The CDR3 DNA sequence: TGTGCCAGCAGCTTGGCAGGGGCAGGGCAGCCCCAGCATTTT. The chain is built from TRBV5-4 and TRBJ1-5, with D tentatively TRBD1 (6 bases). Germline V lookup: CDR1 SGHNT, CDR2 YYREEE (reference sequence). Trimming took off 0 bases at V and 7 bases at J, with 11 bases between the two ends. The CDR3 covers 14 residues.